This TCR beta chain was captured in a study of CXCR3-negative and CXCR3-positive naive CD8 T cells. Each TRB cDNA library was prepared by 5' RACE (with UMI labels). TCRdb re-called the 5' RACE reads and gives one entry per CDR3 protein, without DNA. The sample holds 46,000 or so distinct CDR3 sequences. This CDR3 spans 14 amino acids. In germline, CDR1 is SQVTM, CDR2 ANQGSEA. The material sequenced was naive CXCR3- CD8+ T cells from blood. The subset: CD45RO-CCR7+CD27+CD95- naive CD8+ T cells lacking CXCR3 (TNR3-). J is TRBJ2-7 and V is TRBV29-1. The TCR originated in a human donor in good health. Some clones in this sample may be carry-over from other donors' samples. The CDR3 here is CSVEDGSTRYEQYF.